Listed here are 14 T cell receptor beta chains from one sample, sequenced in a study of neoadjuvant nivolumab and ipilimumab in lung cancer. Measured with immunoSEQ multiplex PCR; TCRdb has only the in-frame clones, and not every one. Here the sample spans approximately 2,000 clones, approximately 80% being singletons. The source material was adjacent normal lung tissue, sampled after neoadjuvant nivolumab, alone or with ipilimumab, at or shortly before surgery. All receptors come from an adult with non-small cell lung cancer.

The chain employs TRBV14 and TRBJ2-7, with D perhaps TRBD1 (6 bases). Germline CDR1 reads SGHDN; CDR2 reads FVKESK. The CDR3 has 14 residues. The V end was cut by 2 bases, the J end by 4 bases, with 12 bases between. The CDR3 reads CASSQQGLGYEQYF. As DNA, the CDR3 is TGTGCCAGCAGCCAACAGGGGCTTGGGTACGAGCAGTACTTC. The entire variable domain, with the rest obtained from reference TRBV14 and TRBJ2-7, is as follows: EAGVTQFPSHSVIEKGQTVTLRCDPISGHDNLYWYRRVMGKEIKFLLHFVKESKQDESGMPNNRFLAERTGGTYSTLKVQPAELEDSGVYFCASSQQGLGYEQYFGPGTRLTVT.

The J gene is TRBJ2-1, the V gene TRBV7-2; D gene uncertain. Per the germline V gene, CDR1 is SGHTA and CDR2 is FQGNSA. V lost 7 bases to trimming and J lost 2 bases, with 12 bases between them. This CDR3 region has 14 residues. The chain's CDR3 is CASTQPPPYNEQFF. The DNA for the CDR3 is TGTGCCAGCACGCAGCCCCCGCCCTACAATGAGCAGTTCTTC.

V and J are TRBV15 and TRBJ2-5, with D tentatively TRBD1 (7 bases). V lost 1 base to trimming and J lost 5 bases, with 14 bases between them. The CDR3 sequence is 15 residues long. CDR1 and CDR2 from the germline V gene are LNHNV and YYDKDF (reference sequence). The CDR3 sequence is CATSRGGRGRETQYF. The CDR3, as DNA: TGTGCCACCAGCAGAGGAGGCAGGGGGAGGGAGACCCAGTACTTC.

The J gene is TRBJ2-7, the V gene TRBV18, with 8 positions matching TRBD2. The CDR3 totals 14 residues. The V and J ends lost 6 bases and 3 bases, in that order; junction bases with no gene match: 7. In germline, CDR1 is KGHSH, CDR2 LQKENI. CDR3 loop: CASSSSGPLYEQYF. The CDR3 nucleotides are TGTGCCAGCTCTTCTAGCGGGCCCCTCTACGAGCAGTACTTC.

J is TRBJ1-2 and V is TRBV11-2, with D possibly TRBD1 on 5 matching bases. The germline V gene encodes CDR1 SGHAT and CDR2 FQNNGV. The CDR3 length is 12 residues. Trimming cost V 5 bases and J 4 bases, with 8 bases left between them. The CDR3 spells CASSGAGYGYTF. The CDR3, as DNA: TGTGCCAGCAGCGGGGCGGGCTATGGCTACACCTTC. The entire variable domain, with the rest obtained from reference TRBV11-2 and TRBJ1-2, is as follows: EAGVAQSPRYKIIEKRQSVAFWCNPISGHATLYWYQQILGQGPKLLIQFQNNGVVDDSQLPKDRFSAERLKGVDSTLKIQPAKLEDSAVYLCASSGAGYGYTFGSGTRLTVV.

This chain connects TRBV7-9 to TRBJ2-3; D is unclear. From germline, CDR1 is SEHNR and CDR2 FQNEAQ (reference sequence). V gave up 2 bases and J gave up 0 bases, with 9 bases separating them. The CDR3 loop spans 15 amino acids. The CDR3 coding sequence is TGTGCCAGCAGCTTAAACCCCCCTAGCACAGATACGCAGTATTTT. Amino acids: CASSLNPPSTDTQYF.

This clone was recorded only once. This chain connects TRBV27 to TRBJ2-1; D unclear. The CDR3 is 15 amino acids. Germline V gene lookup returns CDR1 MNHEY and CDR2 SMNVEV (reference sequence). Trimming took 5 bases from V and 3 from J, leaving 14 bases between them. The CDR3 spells CASSPQQIIYNEQFF. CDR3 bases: TGTGCCAGCAGTCCTCAGCAGATCATCTACAATGAGCAGTTCTTC.

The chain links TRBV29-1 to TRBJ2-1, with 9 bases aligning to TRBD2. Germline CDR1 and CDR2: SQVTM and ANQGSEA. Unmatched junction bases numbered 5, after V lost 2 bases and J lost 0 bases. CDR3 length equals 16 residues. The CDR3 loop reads CSVEFPSGDSYNEQFF. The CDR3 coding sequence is TGCAGCGTTGAATTTCCTAGCGGGGACTCCTACAATGAGCAGTTCTTC.

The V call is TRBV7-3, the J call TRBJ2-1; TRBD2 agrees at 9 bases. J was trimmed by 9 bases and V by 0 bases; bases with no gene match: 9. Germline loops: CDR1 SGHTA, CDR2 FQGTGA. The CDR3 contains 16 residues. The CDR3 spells CASSLTAVSGRTEQFF. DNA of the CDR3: TGTGCCAGCAGCTTAACTGCCGTTAGCGGGAGAACTGAGCAGTTCTTC.

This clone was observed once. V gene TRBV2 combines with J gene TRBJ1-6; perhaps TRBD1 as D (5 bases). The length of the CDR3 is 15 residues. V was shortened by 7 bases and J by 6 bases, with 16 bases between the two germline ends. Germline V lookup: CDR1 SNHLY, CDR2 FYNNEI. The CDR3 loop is CASTFDGGGNSPLHF. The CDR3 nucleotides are TGTGCCAGCACTTTTGACGGCGGGGGTAATTCACCCCTCCACTTT. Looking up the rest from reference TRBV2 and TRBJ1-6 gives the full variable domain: EPEVTQTPSHQVTQMGQEVILRCVPISNHLYFYWYRQILGQKVEFLVSFYNNEISEKSEIFDDQFSVERPDGSNFTLKIRSTKLEDSAMYFCASTFDGGGNSPLHFGNGTRLTVT.

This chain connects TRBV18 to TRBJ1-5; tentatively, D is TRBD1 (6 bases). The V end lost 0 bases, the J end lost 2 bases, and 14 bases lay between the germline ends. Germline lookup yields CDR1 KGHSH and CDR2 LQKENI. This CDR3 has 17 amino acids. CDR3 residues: CASSPPLGGGGNQPQHF. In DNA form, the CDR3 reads TGTGCCAGCTCACCACCGTTGGGAGGGGGGGGCAATCAGCCCCAGCATTTT.

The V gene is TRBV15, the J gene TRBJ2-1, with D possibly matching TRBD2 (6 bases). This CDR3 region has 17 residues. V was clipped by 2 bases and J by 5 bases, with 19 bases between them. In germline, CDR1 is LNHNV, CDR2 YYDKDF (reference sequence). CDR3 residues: CATSRFKSGGGNNEQFF. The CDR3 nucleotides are TGTGCCACCAGCAGATTTAAGAGCGGAGGCGGGAACAATGAGCAGTTCTTC.

CDR3 nucleotide sequence: TGTGCCAGCTCACCCGGAATACACCGACTAGGGCACGCTGAAGCTTTCTTT. This sequence encodes CASSPGIHRLGHAEAFF. The V and J genes are TRBV18 and TRBJ1-1, with D unresolved. This CDR3 has 17 residues. V lost 3 bases and J lost 6, with 23 bases in between. Germline V lookup: CDR1 KGHSH, CDR2 LQKENI.

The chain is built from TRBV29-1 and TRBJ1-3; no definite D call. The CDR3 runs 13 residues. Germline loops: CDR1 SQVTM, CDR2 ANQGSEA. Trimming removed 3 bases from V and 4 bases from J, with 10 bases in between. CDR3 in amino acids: CSVDLGSGNTIYF. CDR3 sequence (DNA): TGCAGCGTTGATCTGGGGAGCGGAAACACCATATATTTT.